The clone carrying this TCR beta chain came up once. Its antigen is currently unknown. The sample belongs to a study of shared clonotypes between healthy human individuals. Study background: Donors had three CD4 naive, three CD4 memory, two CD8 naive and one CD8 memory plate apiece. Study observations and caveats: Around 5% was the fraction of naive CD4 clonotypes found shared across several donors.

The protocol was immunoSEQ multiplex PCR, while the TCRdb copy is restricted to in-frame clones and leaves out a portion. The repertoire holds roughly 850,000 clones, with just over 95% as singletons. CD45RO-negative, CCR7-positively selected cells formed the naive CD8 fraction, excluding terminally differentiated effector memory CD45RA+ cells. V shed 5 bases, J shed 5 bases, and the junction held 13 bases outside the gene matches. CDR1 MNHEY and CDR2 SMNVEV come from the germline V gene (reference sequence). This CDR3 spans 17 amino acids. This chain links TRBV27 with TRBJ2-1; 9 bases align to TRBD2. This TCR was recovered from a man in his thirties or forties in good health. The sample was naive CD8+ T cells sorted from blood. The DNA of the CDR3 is TGTGCCAGCAGTAATGGATGGCTAGCGGGAACCGACAATGAGCAGTTCTTC. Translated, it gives CASSNGWLAGTDNEQFF.